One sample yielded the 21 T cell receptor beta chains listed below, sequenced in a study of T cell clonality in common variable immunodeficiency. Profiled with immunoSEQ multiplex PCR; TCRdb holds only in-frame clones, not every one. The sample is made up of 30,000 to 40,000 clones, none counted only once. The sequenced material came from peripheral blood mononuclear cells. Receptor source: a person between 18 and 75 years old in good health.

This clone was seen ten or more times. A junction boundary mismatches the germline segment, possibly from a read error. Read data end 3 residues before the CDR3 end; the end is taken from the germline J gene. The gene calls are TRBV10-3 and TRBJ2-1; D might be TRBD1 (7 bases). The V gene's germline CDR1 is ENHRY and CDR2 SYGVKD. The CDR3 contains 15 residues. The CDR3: CAISDQGGSDNEQFF. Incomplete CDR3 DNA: TGTGCCATCAGTGACCAGGGGGGCTCCGACAATGAG.

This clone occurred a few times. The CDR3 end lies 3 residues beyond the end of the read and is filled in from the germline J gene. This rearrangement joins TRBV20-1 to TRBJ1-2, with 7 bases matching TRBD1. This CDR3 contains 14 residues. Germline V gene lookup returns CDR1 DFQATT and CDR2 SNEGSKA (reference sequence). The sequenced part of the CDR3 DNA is TGCAGTGCTAGCGAAATGACAGGGCCCTACGAG. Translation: CSASEMTGPYE. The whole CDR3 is CSASEMTGPYEYTF.

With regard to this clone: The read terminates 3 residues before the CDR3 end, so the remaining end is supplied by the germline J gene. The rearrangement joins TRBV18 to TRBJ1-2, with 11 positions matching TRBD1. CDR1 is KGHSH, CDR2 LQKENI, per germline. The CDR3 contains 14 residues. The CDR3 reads CASSPGQGAGDYTF. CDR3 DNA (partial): TGTGCCAGCTCCCCAGGACAGGGGGCTGGCGAC.

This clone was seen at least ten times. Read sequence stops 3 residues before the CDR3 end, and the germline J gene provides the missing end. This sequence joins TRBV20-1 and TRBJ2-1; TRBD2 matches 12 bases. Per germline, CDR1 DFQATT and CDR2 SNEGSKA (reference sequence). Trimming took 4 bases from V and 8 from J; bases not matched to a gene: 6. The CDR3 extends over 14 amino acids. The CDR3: CSATGLAGFHEQFF. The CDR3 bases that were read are TGCAGTGCTACGGGACTAGCGGGTTTCCATGAG.

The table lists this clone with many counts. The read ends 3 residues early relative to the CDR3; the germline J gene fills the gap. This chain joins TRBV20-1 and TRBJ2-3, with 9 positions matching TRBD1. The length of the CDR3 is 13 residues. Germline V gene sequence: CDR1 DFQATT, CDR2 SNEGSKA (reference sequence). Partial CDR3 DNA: TGCACCAGGGACAGGGCCATCAAAGATACG. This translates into CTRDRAIKDT. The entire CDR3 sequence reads CTRDRAIKDTQYF.

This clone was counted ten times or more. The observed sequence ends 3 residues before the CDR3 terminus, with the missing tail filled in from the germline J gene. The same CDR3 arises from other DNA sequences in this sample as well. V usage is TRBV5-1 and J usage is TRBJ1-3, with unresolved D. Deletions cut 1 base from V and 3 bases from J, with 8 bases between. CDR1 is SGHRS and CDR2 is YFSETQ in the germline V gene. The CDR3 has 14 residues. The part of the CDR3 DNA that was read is TGCGCCAGCAGCTTGCGGGGAGGTGGAAACACC. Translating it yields CASSLRGGGNT. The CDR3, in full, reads CASSLRGGGNTIYF.

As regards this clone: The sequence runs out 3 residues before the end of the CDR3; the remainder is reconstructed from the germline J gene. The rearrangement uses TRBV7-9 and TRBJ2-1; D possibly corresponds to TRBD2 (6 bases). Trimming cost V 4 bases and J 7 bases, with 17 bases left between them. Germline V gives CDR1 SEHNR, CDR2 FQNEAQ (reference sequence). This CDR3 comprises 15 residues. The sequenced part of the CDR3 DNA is TGTGCCAGCAGCTCCTTTTCCGCTCGGGGGAATGAG. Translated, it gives CASSSFSARGNE. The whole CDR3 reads CASSSFSARGNEQFF.

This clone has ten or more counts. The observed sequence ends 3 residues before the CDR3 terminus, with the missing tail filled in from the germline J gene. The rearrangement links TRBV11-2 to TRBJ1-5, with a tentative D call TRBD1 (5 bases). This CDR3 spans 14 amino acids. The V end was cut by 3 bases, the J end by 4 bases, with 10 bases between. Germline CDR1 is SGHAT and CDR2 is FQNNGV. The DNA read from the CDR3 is TGTGCCAGCAGCTTGGGGGGTAGGAATCAGCCC. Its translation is CASSLGGRNQP. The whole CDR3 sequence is CASSLGGRNQPQHF.

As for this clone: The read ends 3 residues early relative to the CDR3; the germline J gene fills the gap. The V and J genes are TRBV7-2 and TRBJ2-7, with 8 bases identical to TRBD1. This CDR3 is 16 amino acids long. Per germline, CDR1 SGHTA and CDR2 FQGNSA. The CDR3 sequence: CASRLAPGTGGYEQYF. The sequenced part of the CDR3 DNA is TGTGCAAGTCGCTTAGCGCCCGGGACAGGAGGATACGAG.

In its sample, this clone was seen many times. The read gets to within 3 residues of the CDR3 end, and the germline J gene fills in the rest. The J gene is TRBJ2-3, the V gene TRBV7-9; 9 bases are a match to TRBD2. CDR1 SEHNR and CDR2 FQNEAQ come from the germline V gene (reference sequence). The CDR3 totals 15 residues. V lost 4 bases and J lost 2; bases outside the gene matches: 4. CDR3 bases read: TGTGCCAGCAGCTCCATAGCGGGGGCCACAGATACG. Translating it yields CASSSIAGATDT. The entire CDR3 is CASSSIAGATDTQYF. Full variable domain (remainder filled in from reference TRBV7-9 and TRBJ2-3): DTGVSQNPRHKITKRGQNVTFRCDPISEHNRLYWYRQTLGQGPEFLTYFQNEAQLEKSRLLSDRFSAERPKGSFSTLEIQRTEQGDSAMYLCASSSIAGATDTQYFGPGTRLTVL.

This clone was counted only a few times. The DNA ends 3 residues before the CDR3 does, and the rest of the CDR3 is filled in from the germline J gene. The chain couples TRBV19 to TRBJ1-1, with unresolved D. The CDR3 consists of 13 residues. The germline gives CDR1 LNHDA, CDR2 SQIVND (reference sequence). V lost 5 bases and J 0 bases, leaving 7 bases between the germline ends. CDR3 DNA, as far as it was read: TGTGCCAGTAGTCTCGACTTGAACACTGAA. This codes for CASSLDLNTE. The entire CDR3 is CASSLDLNTEAFF. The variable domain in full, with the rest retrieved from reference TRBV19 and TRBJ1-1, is DGGITQSPKYLFRKEGQNVTLSCEQNLNHDAMYWYRQDPGQGLRLIYYSQIVNDFQKGDIAEGYSVSREKKESFPLTVTSAQKNPTAFYLCASSLDLNTEAFFGQGTRLTVV.

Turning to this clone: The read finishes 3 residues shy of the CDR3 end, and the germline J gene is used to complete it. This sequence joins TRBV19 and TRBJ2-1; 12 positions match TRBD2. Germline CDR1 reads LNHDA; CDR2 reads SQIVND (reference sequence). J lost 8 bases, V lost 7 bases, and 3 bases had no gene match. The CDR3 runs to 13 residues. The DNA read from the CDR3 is TGTGCCAGTAAACTAGCGGGGGGCGATGAG. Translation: CASKLAGGDE. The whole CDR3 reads CASKLAGGDEQFF.

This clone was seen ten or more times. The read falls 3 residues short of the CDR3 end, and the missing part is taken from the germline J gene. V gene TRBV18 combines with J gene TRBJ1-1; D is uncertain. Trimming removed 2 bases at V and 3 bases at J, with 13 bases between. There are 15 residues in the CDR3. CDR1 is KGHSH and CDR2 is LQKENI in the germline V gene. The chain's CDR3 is CASSPDGVVDTEAFF. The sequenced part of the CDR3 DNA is TGTGCCAGCTCACCAGACGGGGTCGTTGACACTGAA.

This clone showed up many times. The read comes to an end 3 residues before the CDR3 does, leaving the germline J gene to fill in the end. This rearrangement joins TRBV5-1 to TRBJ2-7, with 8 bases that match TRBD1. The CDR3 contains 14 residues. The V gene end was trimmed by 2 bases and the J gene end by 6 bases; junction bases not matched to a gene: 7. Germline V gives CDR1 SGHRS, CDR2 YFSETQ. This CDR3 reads CASSFRQGFSEQYF. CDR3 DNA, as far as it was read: TGCGCCAGCAGCTTTAGACAGGGGTTTTCCGAG.

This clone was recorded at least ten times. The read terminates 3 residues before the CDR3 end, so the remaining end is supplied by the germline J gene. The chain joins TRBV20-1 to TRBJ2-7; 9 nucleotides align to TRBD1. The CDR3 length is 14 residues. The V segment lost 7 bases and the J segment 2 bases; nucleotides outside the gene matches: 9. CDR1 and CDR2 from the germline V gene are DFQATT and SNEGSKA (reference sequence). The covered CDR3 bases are TGCAGTGTCGGAGGGGACAGGGAACCCTACGAG. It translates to CSVGGDREPYE. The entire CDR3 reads CSVGGDREPYEQYF.

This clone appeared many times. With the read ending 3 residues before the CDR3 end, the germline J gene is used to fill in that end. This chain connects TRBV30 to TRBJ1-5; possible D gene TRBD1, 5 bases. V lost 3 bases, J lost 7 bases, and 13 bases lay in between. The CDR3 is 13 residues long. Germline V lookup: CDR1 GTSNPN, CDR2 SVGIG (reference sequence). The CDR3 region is CAWSLLGGQPQHF. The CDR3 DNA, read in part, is TGTGCCTGGAGCCTCCTTGGGGGGCAGCCC.

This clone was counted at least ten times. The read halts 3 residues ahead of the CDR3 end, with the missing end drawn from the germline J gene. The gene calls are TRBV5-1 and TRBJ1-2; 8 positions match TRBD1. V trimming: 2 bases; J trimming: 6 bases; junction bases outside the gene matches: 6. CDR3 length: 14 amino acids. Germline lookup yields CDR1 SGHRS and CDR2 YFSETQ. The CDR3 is CASSFFQGADGYTF. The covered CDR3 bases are TGCGCCAGCAGCTTTTTCCAGGGGGCCGATGGC.

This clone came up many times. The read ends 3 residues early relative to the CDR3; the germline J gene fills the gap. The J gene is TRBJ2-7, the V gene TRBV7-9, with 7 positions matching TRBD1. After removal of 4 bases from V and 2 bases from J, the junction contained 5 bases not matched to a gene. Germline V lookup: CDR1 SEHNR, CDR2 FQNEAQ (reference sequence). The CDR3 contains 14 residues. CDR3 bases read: TGTGCCAGCAGCTATCTGGGGACAGCCTACGAG. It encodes CASSYLGTAYE. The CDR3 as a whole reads CASSYLGTAYEQYF.

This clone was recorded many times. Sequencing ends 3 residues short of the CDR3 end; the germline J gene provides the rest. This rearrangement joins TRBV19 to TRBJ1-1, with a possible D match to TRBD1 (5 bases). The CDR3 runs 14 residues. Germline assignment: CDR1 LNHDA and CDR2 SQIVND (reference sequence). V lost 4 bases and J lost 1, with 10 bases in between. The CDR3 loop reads CASSTAGGNTEAFF. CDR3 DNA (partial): TGTGCCAGTAGTACCGCGGGGGGGAACACTGAA.

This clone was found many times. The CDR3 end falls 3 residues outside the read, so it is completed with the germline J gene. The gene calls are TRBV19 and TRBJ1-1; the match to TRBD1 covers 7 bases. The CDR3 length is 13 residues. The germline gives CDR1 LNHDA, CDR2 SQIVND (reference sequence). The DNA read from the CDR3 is TGTGCCAGTTCCTACCAAGACAGGGAAGAA. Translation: CASSYQDREE. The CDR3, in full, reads CASSYQDREEAFF.

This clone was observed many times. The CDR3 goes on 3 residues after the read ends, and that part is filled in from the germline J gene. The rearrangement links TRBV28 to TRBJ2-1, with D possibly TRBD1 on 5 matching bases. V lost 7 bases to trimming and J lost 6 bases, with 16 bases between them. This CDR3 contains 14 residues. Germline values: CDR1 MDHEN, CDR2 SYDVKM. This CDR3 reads CASIVAGRPNEQFF. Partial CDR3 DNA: TGTGCCAGCATCGTGGCAGGGCGTCCCAATGAG. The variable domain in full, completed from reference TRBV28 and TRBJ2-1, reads DVKVTQSSRYLVKRTGEKVFLECVQDMDHENMFWYRQDPGLGLRLIYFSYDVKMKEKGDIPEGYSVSREKKERFSLILESASTNQTSMYLCASIVAGRPNEQFFGPGTRLTVL.